Sequencing of this T cell receptor beta chain was carried out in a study of CD8+ T cells in alopecia areata. Study at large: Patients in the treated group were given tofacitinib by mouth, 5 to 10 mg twice a day. The study, taken as a whole, reports: For lesional scalp, especially alopecia totalis/universalis, clonality was higher than in normal scalp. Although TCR sharing was seen in mice, sharing across patients was less clear, possibly for HLA-related reasons.

Punch biopsies of lesional scalp, plus peripheral blood, were taken from alopecia areata patients. In the case of this clone: Its antigen is still unknown.

The CDR3 runs to 13 residues. V was pared by 0 bases and J by 6 bases, with 10 bases between. Looked up from germline, CDR1 is SGHDT and CDR2 is YYEEEE. Extracted RNA was reverse transcribed into cDNA, the sequencing template. TCRdb's table, derived via immunoSEQ multiplex PCR, lists solely in-frame clones and lacks some. The sample has 110,000 to 150,000 clones, roughly three fifths seen once. The chain couples TRBV5-6 to TRBJ2-7; D is perhaps TRBD1 or TRBD2 (5 bases each). The input for sequencing was CD4+ T cells sorted from blood, taken at week 0. The sequence derives from a human donor with alopecia areata. CDR3 amino acids: CASSLGGYGEQYF. In nucleotides, the CDR3 is TGTGCCAGCAGCTTGGGGGGGTATGGCGAGCAGTACTTC. Combining the CDR3 with reference TRBV5-6 and TRBJ2-7 gives the whole variable domain DAGVTQSPTHLIKTRGQQVTLRCSPKSGHDTVSWYQQALGQGPQFIFQYYEEEERQRGNFPDRFSGHQFPNYSSELNVNALLLGDSALYLCASSLGGYGEQYFGPGTRLTVT.